Following are 15 T cell receptor beta chains from one sample sequenced in a study of blood T cell repertoires in COVID-19. The assay was immunoSEQ multiplex PCR, and TCRdb's table has in-frame clones only and misses some. This table holds about 170,000 clones, 80% to 90% found once. Input material: peripheral blood. These receptors were collected from a woman older than 75 with acute or convalescent COVID-19.

V and J are TRBV28 and TRBJ2-7; 10 bases line up with TRBD1. The germline gives CDR1 MDHEN, CDR2 SYDVKM. V dropped 4 bases and J dropped 6; count of bases not matched to a gene: 9. This CDR3 comprises 15 residues. The CDR3: CASSSLGQGGSEQYF. CDR3 DNA sequence: TGTGCCAGCAGTTCACTCGGACAGGGGGGGAGCGAGCAGTACTTC.

This chain uses TRBV5-1 with TRBJ1-2; D unclear. The germline V and J ends were trimmed by 0 bases and 3 bases, with 9 bases remaining between them. Germline V gene lookup returns CDR1 SGHRS and CDR2 YFSETQ. The CDR3 has 14 residues. CDR3 loop: CASSLEARDYGYTF. Written as DNA, the CDR3 is TGCGCCAGCAGCTTGGAAGCCCGTGACTATGGCTACACCTTC.

This clone was detected only a few times. V gene TRBV6-1 combines with J gene TRBJ2-5; a possible D gene is TRBD1 (5 bases). CDR1 and CDR2 (germline): MNHNS, SASEGT. The CDR3 spans 13 residues. V was pared by 1 base and J by 7 bases, with 10 bases between. CDR3 DNA: TGTGCCAGCAGTGAAGGGTGGGGCAGGACCCAGTACTTC. It yields the protein CASSEGWGRTQYF.

This chain connects TRBV5-1 to TRBJ2-7; 8 bases align to TRBD1. Trimming removed 4 bases from V and 2 bases from J; junction bases left unmatched: 8. The CDR3 has 15 residues. CDR1 SGHRS and CDR2 YFSETQ come from the germline V gene. The CDR3 spells CASSLTGVGAYEQYF. CDR3 DNA sequence: TGCGCCAGCAGCCTGACAGGGGTAGGAGCCTACGAGCAGTACTTC.

The chain has TRBV7-8 and TRBJ1-1, with TRBD1 matching over 9 bases. The CDR3 contains 16 residues. In germline, CDR1 is SGHVS, CDR2 FQNEAQ. With 5 bases clipped from V and 1 base from J, the junction kept 8 bases outside the gene matches. CDR3 residues: CASSPTGGAWNTEAFF. CDR3 nucleotide sequence: TGTGCCAGCAGCCCCACAGGGGGCGCGTGGAACACTGAAGCTTTCTTT. The full variable domain, rest sourced from reference TRBV7-8 and TRBJ1-1, is GAGVSQSPRYKVAKRGQDVALRCDPISGHVSLFWYQQALGQGPEFLTYFQNEAQLDKSGLPSDRFFAERPEGSVSTLKIQRTQQEDSAVYLCASSPTGGAWNTEAFFGQGTRLTVV.

The CDR3 reads CSAGTGANTEAFF. As DNA, the CDR3 is TGCAGCGCCGGGACAGGAGCGAACACTGAAGCTTTCTTT. The gene calls are TRBV29-1 and TRBJ1-1; TRBD1 matches at 8 bases. Germline loops: CDR1 SQVTM, CDR2 ANQGSEA. After removal of 7 bases from V and 1 base from J, the junction contained 5 bases not matched to a gene. This CDR3 has 13 residues.

The chain employs TRBV19 and TRBJ2-7, with TRBD1 as a possible D gene (6 bases). This CDR3 has 14 amino acids. V shed 2 bases and J shed 1 base, with 9 bases lying between them. Germline-derived CDR1 and CDR2 are LNHDA and SQIVND (reference sequence). CDR3 sequence: CASSINRESYEQYF. In DNA form, the CDR3 reads TGTGCCAGTAGTATAAACAGGGAATCCTACGAGCAGTACTTC.

The chain couples TRBV29-1 to TRBJ2-3, with 8 nucleotides matching TRBD1. Germline V gene sequence: CDR1 SQVTM, CDR2 ANQGSEA. Unmatched junction bases numbered 8, after V lost 7 bases and J lost 5 bases. This CDR3 is built from 13 residues. The CDR3 loop reads CSAEQGVGDTQYF. CDR3 nucleotide sequence: TGCAGCGCGGAACAGGGGGTAGGAGATACGCAGTATTTT.

CDR3 nucleotide sequence: TGTGCCAGCAGCCAATCTAGGGGTCAAGGCTACACCTTC. Its translation is CASSQSRGQGYTF. The chain joins TRBV14 to TRBJ1-2; a weak D match, TRBD1 (5 bases). The CDR3 length is 13 residues. Trimming stripped 2 bases from V and 8 bases from J, with 12 bases between. CDR1 is SGHDN, CDR2 FVKESK, per germline. Full variable domain (rest looked up from reference TRBV14 and TRBJ1-2): EAGVTQFPSHSVIEKGQTVTLRCDPISGHDNLYWYRRVMGKEIKFLLHFVKESKQDESGMPNNRFLAERTGGTYSTLKVQPAELEDSGVYFCASSQSRGQGYTFGSGTRLTVV.

The V gene is TRBV10-3, the J gene TRBJ2-7; D perhaps matches TRBD1 (6 bases). CDR3 length: 13 amino acids. Germline lookup yields CDR1 ENHRY and CDR2 SYGVKD. V was shortened by 4 bases and J by 3 bases, with 10 bases between the two germline ends. CDR3 bases: TGTGCCATCAGTGGATCGGACAGCTACGAGCAGTACTTC. Translating gives CAISGSDSYEQYF.

The rearrangement links TRBV2 to TRBJ1-2, with 9 nucleotides matching TRBD1. The V and J ends lost 4 bases and 4 bases, in that order; junction bases with no gene match: 7. Germline V lookup: CDR1 SNHLY, CDR2 FYNNEI. CDR3 length equals 15 residues. The CDR3 DNA is TGTGCCAGCAGTGTCGGGACAGGGAGGATCTATGGCTACACCTTC. This sequence encodes CASSVGTGRIYGYTF.

The rearrangement links TRBV4-1 to TRBJ2-1, with D perhaps TRBD1 (6 bases). The CDR3 is 17 residues long. Looked up from germline, CDR1 is MGHRA and CDR2 is YSYEKL. Trimming pared 1 base from V and 0 bases from J, leaving 13 bases between. The CDR3 region is CASSQVATGVSYNEQFF. DNA of the CDR3: TGCGCCAGCAGCCAAGTTGCGACAGGCGTCTCCTACAATGAGCAGTTCTTC.

V and J are TRBV27 and TRBJ1-1; D may be TRBD1 (6 bases). V was shortened by 7 bases and J by 1 base, with 10 bases between the two germline ends. CDR1 and CDR2 from the germline V gene are MNHEY and SMNVEV (reference sequence). The CDR3 spans 13 residues. The DNA for the CDR3 is TGTGCCAGCATGGGACAACCGAACACTGAAGCTTTCTTT. It specifies CASMGQPNTEAFF.

The CDR3 sequence is CASSQDTGREQYF. CDR3 DNA sequence: TGTGCCAGCAGCCAAGATACTGGTCGCGAGCAGTACTTC. The chain employs TRBV3-1 (or the pseudogene TRBV3-2) and TRBJ2-7; D gene unclear. The V gene's germline CDR1 is LGHDT and CDR2 YNNKEL (reference sequence). The V and J ends lost 0 bases and 6 bases respectively, with 9 bases between them. CDR3 length: 13 amino acids.

This chain joins TRBV3-1 (or the pseudogene TRBV3-2) and TRBJ1-1; D perhaps matches TRBD1 (5 bases). CDR3 length equals 13 residues. Germline CDR1 and CDR2: LGHDT and YNNKEL (reference sequence). Trimming stripped 0 bases from V and 7 bases from J, with 9 bases between. This chain's CDR3 is CASSQERQGEAFF. CDR3 nucleotide sequence: TGTGCCAGCAGCCAAGAACGTCAGGGTGAAGCTTTCTTT.